This TCR beta chain was identified during a study of graft-versus-host responses after intestinal transplantation. Study-wide background: Transplants were multivisceral, liver-intestinal, or isolated intestinal. Following induction with anti-thymocyte globulin, all recipients were given tacrolimus and steroids for two to three years. The study, taken as a whole, reports: Peak GvH clone levels in circulation were associated with early post-transplant HvG declines. Recipient-marrow GvH clones were detected, some having first appeared in ileum or blood.

The CDR3 sequence is 13 residues long. V gave up 8 bases and J gave up 3 bases, with 13 bases separating them. Per germline, CDR1 MDHEN and CDR2 SYDVKM. On this clone: The antigen is not known.

The method was immunoSEQ multiplex PCR; TCRdb's version includes in-frame clones alone and lacks a portion of them. Of fewer than 65,000 clones listed, roughly 90% are singletons. The sample consisted of unstimulated CD4+ T cells sorted from spleen or lymph node cells, taken before transplant. This TCR was recovered from a human donor who was the organ donor for an intestinal transplant. The chain links TRBV28 to TRBJ1-1; D call uncertain. The CDR3 coding sequence is TGTGCCAGCGTTGGGAGATTGGACACTGAAGCTTTCTTT. Protein sequence: CASVGRLDTEAFF.